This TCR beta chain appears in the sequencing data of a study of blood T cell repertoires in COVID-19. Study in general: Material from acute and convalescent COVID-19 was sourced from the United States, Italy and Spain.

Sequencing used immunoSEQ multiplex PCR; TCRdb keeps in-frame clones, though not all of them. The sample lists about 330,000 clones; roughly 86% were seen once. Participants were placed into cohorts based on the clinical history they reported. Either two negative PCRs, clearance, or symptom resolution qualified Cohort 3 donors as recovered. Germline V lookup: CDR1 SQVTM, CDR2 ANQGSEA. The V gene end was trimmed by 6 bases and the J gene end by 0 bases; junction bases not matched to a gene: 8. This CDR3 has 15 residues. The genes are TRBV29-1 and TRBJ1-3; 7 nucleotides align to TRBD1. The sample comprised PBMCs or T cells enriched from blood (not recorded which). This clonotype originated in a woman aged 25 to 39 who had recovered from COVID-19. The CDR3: CSVQGDSLSGNTIYF. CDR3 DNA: TGCAGCGTCCAGGGGGACAGTCTCTCTGGAAACACCATATATTTT.